This TCR beta chain is drawn from a study of blood T cell repertoires in COVID-19. In the study overall: The United States, Italy and Spain provided the acute and convalescent COVID-19 samples. PBMCs, B-cell-depleted T cells, or T cells were the source of the cDNA or gDNA that made up the material.

Between the trimmed V and J ends, which lost 4 bases and 4 bases, there was a span of 14 bases. The germline V gene has CDR1 SGHTS and CDR2 YDEGEE. The CDR3 extends over 14 amino acids. In the source study's methods: Estimated nucleated cell counts came from reference gene primer amplification. Profiling relied on immunoSEQ multiplex PCR, and the TCRdb table lists in-frame clones only, not all of them. The DNA gave D and trimming, while V, J and clone size come from that table. Of some 240,000 clones listed, 80% are singletons. Material: peripheral blood. This clonotype originated in a woman in her seventies with acute or convalescent COVID-19. V and J are TRBV5-8 and TRBJ2-5; possibly TRBD2 for D (5 bases). This CDR3 is CASSPRTRGETQYF. The CDR3 DNA sequence: TGTGCCAGCAGCCCCCGGACTCGAGGAGAGACCCAGTACTTC.